This TCR beta chain is from a study of T cell repertoires in cytomegalovirus infection. Study overall: The public TCR beta signatures pointed to both CMV infection and matching HLA type. Whole-study findings and limits: The study identified carriers of CMV plus the relevant HLA from cumulative public TCR beta family frequency.

About this clonotype itself: Its matching antigen is unknown.

TCRdb called the reads again in MiXCR, with one record for every CDR3 protein. The data contain about 890,000 distinct CDR3 sequences, approximately 33% of them seen just once; the ten biggest clones take up 10% to 15%. V lost 1 base, J lost 0 bases, and 12 bases lay in between. The CDR3 is 16 amino acids. CDR1 and CDR2 from the germline V gene are SEHNR and FQNEAQ (reference sequence). This specimen was cultured CD8+ T cells from PBMCs, taken from culture after CMV antigen stimulation. The TCR sequence derives from a human donor in good health (CMV status not recorded). Some clones in this sample may be carry-over from other donors' samples. The chain joins TRBV7-9 to TRBJ2-5; no firm D call. In DNA, the CDR3 is TGTGCCAGCAGCTTAGTCGGCGCACCAAACCAAGAGACCCAGTACTTC. This translates into CASSLVGAPNQETQYF.